This T cell receptor (beta chain) was recorded in a study of breast tumors, draining lymph nodes, adjacent tissues. Study outcomes and limitations: Tumor repertoires ranked between lymph nodes and nontumor tissue in diversity, with V and J gene preferences. The lymph node origin of tumor T cells was framed as consistent with a hypothesis, not demonstrated.

From the multiplex PCR reads, TCRdb called clonotypes with MiXCR, one entry per CDR3 protein. This table holds 170,000 or so distinct CDR3 sequences, approximately 30% found once. Breast cancer patients provided tissue from their axillary draining lymph nodes. V was pared by 2 bases and J by 6 bases, with 11 bases between. CDR1 PRHDT and CDR2 FYEKMQ come from the germline V gene (reference sequence). The CDR3 sequence is 13 residues long. This clonotype was seen many times. The target antigen is unknown. The specimen sequenced was axillary lymph node tissue. The rearrangement uses TRBV13 and TRBJ2-7; D perhaps matches TRBD1 (6 bases). The source is a female donor with breast cancer. Some clones in this sample may be carry-over from other donors' samples. CDR3 coding DNA: TGTGCCAGCAGCTTATCCAGGGGCGGCGAGCAGTACTTC. This codes for CASSLSRGGEQYF.